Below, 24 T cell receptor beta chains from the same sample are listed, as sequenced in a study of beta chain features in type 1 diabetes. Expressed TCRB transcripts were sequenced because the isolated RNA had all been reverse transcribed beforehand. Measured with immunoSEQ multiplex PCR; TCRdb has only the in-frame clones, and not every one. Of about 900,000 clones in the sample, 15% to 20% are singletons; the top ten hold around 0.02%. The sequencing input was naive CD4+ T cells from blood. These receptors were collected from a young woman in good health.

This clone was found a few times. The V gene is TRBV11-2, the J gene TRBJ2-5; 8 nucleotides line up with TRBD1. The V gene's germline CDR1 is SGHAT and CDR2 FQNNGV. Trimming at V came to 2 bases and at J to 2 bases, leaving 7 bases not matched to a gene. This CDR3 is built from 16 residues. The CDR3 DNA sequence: TGTGCCAGCAGCTTAACTTCCCACAGGGGGCAAGAGACCCAGTACTTC. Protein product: CASSLTSHRGQETQYF.

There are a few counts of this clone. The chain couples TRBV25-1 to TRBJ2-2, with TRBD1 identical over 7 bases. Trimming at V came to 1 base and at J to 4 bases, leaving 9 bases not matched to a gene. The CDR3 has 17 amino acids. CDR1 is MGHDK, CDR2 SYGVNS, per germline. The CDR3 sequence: CASSESEGARGTGELFF. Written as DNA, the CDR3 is TGTGCCAGCAGTGAATCTGAGGGGGCAAGGGGCACCGGGGAGCTGTTTTTT.

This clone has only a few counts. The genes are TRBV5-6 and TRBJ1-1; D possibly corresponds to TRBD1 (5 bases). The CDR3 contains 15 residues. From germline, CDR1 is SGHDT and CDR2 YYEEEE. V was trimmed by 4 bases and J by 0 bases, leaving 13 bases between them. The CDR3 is CASSQTLQVNTEAFF. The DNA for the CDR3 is TGTGCCAGCAGCCAGACCCTACAGGTGAACACTGAAGCTTTCTTT.

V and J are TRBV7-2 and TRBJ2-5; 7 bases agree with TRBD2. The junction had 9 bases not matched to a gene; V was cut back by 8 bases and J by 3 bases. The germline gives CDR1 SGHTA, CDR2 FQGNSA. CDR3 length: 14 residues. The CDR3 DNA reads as TGTGCCAGCGTACTGGGAAGCGGGAAAGAGACCCAGTACTTC. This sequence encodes CASVLGSGKETQYF. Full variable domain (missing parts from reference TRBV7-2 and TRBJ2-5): GAGVSQSPSNKVTEKGKDVELRCDPISGHTALYWYRQSLGQGLEFLIYFQGNSAPDKSGLPSDRFSAERTGGSVSTLTIQRTQQEDSAVYLCASVLGSGKETQYFGPGTRLLVL.

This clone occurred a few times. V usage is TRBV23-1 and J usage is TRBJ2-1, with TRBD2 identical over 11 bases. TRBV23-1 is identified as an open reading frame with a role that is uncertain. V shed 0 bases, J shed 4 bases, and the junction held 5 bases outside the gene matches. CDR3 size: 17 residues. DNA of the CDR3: TGCGCCAGCAGTCAATCGTTTACTAGCGGGAGATACAATGAGCAGTTCTTC. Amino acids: CASSQSFTSGRYNEQFF.

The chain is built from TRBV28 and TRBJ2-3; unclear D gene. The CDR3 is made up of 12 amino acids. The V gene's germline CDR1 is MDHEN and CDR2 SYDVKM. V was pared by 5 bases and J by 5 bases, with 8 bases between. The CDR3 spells CASSVLLDTQYF. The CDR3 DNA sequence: TGTGCCAGCAGTGTATTATTAGATACGCAGTATTTT.

CDR3 amino acids: CASSVDRGNSYEQYF. The CDR3 bases are TGTGCCAGCAGCGTCGACCGGGGCAACTCCTACGAGCAGTACTTC. The J gene is TRBJ2-7, the V gene TRBV9; tentatively, D is TRBD1 or TRBD2 (5 bases each). The CDR3 contains 15 residues. Germline CDR1 and CDR2: SGDLS and YYNGEE. V lost 2 bases to trimming and J lost 0 bases, with 12 bases between them. Full variable domain (rest looked up from reference TRBV9 and TRBJ2-7): DSGVTQTPKHLITATGQRVTLRCSPRSGDLSVYWYQQSLDQGLQFLIQYYNGEERAKGNILERFSAQQFPDLHSELNLSSLELGDSALYFCASSVDRGNSYEQYFGPGTRLTVT.

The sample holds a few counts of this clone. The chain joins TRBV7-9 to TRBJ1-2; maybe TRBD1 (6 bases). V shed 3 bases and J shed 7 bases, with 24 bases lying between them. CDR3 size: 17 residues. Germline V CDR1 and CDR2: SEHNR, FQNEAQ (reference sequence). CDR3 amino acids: CASSLLLGRGRGGGYTF. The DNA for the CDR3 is TGTGCCAGCAGCTTGCTTCTGGGTCGGGGCAGGGGAGGTGGCTACACCTTC.

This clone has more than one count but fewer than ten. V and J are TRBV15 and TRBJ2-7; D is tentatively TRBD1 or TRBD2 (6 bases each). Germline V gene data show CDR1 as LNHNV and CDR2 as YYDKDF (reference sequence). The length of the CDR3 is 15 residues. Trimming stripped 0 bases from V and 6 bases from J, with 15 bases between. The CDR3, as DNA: TGTGCCACCAGCAGAGAGGGACTGGGGGCGGGCGAGCAGTACTTC. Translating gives CATSREGLGAGEQYF. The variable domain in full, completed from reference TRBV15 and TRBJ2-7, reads DAMVIQNPRYQVTQFGKPVTLSCSQTLNHNVMYWYQQKSSQAPKLLFHYYDKDFNNEADTPDNFQSRRPNTSFCFLDIRSPGLGDTAMYLCATSREGLGAGEQYFGPGTRLTVT.

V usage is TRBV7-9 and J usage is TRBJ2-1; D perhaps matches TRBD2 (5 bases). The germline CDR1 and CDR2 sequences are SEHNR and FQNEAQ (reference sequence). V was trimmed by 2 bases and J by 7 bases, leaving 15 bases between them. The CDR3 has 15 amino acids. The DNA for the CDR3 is TGTGCCAGCAGCTTAAGTCGGGATTGGGGAAATGAGCAGTTCTTC. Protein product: CASSLSRDWGNEQFF.

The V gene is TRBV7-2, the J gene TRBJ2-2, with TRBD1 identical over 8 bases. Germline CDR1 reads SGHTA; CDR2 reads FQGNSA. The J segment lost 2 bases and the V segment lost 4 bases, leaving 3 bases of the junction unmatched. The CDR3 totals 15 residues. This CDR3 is CASSWDRTNTGELFF. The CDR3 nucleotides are TGTGCCAGCAGCTGGGACAGGACAAACACCGGGGAGCTGTTTTTT.

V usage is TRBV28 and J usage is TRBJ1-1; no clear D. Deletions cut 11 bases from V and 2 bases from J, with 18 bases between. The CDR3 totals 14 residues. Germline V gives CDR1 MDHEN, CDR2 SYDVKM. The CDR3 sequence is CAAPDRDGNTEAFF. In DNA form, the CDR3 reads TGTGCCGCCCCAGACCGAGACGGTAACACTGAAGCTTTCTTT.

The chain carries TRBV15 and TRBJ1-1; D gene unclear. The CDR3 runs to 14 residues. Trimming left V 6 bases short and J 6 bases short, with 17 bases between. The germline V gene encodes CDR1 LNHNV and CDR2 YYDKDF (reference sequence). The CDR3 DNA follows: TGTGCCACCAGTTTAACTGGGGTTCGTGCTGAAGCTTTCTTT. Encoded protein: CATSLTGVRAEAFF.

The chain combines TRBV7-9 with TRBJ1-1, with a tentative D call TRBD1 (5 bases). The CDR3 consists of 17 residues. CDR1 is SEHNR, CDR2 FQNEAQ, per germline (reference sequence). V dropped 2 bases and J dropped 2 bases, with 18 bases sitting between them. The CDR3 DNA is TGTGCCAGCAGCTTACTGATCGGATCAGGGTTAAACACTGAAGCTTTCTTT. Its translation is CASSLLIGSGLNTEAFF.

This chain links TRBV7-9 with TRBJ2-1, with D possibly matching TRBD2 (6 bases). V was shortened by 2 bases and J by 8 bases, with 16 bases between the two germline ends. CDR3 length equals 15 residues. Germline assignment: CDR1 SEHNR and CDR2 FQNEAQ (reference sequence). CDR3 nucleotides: TGTGCCAGCAGCTTACAGAGATCGCGGGGCGATGAGCAGTTCTTC. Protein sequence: CASSLQRSRGDEQFF.

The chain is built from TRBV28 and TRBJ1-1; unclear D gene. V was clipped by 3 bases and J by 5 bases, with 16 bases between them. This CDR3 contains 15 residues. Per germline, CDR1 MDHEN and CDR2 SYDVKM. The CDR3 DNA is TGTGCCAGCAGTTTGAGGTTATCTCAAGCGACTGAAGCTTTCTTT. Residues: CASSLRLSQATEAFF.

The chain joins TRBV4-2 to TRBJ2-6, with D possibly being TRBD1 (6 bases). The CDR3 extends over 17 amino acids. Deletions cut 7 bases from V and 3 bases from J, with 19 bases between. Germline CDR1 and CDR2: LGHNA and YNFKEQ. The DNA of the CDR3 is TGTGCCAGCACCCCCAACTCAAGAGGGGGTGGGGCCAACGTCCTGACTTTC. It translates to CASTPNSRGGGANVLTF.

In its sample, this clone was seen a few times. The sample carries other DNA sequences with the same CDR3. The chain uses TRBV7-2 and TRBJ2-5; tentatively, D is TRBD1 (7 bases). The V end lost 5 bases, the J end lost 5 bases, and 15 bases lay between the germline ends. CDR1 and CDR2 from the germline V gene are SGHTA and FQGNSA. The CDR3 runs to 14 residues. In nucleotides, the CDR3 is TGTGCCAGCAGCCCCAGACAGGGAGGCGAGACCCAGTACTTC. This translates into CASSPRQGGETQYF.

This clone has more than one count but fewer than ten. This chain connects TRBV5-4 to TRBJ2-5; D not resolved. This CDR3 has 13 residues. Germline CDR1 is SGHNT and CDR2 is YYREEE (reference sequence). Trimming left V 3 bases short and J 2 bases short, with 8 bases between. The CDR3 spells CASSSGTQETQYF. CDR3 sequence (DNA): TGTGCCAGCAGCTCCGGCACTCAAGAGACCCAGTACTTC.

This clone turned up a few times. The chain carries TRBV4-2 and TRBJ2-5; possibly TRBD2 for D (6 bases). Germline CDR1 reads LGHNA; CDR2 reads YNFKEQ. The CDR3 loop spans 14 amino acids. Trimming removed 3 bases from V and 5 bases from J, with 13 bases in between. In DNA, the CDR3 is TGTGCCAGCAGCCAGCGTTTGGGGAGGGAGACCCAGTACTTC. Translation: CASSQRLGRETQYF.

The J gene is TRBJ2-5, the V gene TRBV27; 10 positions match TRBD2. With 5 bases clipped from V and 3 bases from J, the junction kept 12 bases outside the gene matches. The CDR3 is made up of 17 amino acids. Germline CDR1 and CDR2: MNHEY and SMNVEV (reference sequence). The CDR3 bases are TGTGCCAGCAGTAAGAAACGACGACTAGCGGGTGAAGAGACCCAGTACTTC. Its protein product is CASSKKRRLAGEETQYF.

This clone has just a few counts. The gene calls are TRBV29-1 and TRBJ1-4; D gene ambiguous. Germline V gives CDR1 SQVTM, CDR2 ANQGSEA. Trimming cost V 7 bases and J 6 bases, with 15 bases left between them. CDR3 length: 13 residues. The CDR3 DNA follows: TGCAGCGGCCAGGTTCCTGCCTATGAAAAACTGTTTTTT. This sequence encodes CSGQVPAYEKLFF.

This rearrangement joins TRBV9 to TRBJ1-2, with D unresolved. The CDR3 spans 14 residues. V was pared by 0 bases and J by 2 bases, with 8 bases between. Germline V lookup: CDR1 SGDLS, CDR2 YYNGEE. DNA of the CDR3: TGTGCCAGCAGCGTAGGGACTGACAACTATGGCTACACCTTC. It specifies CASSVGTDNYGYTF. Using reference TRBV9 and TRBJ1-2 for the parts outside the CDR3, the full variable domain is DSGVTQTPKHLITATGQRVTLRCSPRSGDLSVYWYQQSLDQGLQFLIQYYNGEERAKGNILERFSAQQFPDLHSELNLSSLELGDSALYFCASSVGTDNYGYTFGSGTRLTVV.

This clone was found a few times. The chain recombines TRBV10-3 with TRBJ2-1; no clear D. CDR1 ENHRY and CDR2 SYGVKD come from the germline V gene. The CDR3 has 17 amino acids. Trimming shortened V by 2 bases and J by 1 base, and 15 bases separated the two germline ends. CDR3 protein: CAISEPAIRRSYNEQFF. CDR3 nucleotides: TGTGCCATCAGTGAGCCCGCTATCCGACGTTCCTACAATGAGCAGTTCTTC.